One sample yielded the 24 T cell receptor beta chains listed below, sequenced in a study of regulatory dendritic cells for organ transplantation. Measured with immunoSEQ multiplex PCR; TCRdb has only the in-frame clones, and not every one. The profile shows 30,000 to 40,000 clones, 90% to 95% of them singletons. Specimen: naive CD8+ T cells from blood. Subset of the sample: CD45RA+ naive T cells. The receptor set was obtained from a human donor in good health.

This clone turned up a few times. The chain employs TRBV2 and TRBJ1-2; 8 bases line up with TRBD1. CDR3 length equals 12 residues. Trimming at V came to 6 bases and at J to 6 bases, leaving 3 bases not matched to a gene. CDR1 SNHLY and CDR2 FYNNEI come from the germline V gene. The CDR3, as DNA: TGTGCCAGCAGGGACAGGGTCGATGGCTACACCTTC. It specifies CASRDRVDGYTF.

This chain joins TRBV28 and TRBJ2-5, with D perhaps matching TRBD1 (5 bases). The germline V gene encodes CDR1 MDHEN and CDR2 SYDVKM. Trimming stripped 4 bases from V and 0 bases from J, with 12 bases between. The CDR3 contains 15 residues. CDR3 sequence (DNA): TGTGCCAGCAGTTCAGGGATAGAGAACCAAGAGACCCAGTACTTC. Translation gives CASSSGIENQETQYF.

This chain joins TRBV27 and TRBJ2-7, with 10 bases that match TRBD1. Germline CDR1 MNHEY, CDR2 SMNVEV (reference sequence). CDR3 size: 16 residues. After removal of 3 bases from V and 4 bases from J, the junction contained 9 bases not matched to a gene. In nucleotides, the CDR3 is TGTGCCAGCAGTTTGTCGACAGGGGGCGCTGGGTACGAGCAGTACTTC. Amino acid sequence: CASSLSTGGAGYEQYF.

This chain links TRBV6-5 with TRBJ2-7; 10 positions agree with TRBD1. The V gene end was trimmed by 2 bases and the J gene end by 0 bases; junction bases not matched to a gene: 1. This CDR3 is built from 15 residues. Germline CDR1 is MNHEY and CDR2 is SVGAGI. CDR3 DNA: TGTGCCAGCAGTTACGGGACAGGGGTCTCCTACGAGCAGTACTTC. Translated, it gives CASSYGTGVSYEQYF.

Only one count was recorded for this clone. This sequence joins TRBV5-6 and TRBJ1-1; D is perhaps TRBD1 (6 bases). V lost 4 bases, J lost 10 bases, and 20 bases lay in between. CDR1 and CDR2 from the germline V gene are SGHDT and YYEEEE. This CDR3 comprises 14 residues. The CDR3 DNA reads as TGTGCCAGCAGCCCAGGTGATGTTTGGGGGCGAGCTTTCTTT. Protein sequence: CASSPGDVWGRAFF. The full variable domain, in which reference TRBV5-6 and TRBJ1-1 provide the parts outside the CDR3, is DAGVTQSPTHLIKTRGQQVTLRCSPKSGHDTVSWYQQALGQGPQFIFQYYEEEERQRGNFPDRFSGHQFPNYSSELNVNALLLGDSALYLCASSPGDVWGRAFFGQGTRLTVV.

The chain links TRBV28 to TRBJ2-7; D not certain. The V gene's germline CDR1 is MDHEN and CDR2 SYDVKM. The CDR3 covers 13 residues. V was clipped by 2 bases and J by 0 bases, with 5 bases between them. CDR3 loop: CASSLNPSYEQYF. As DNA, the CDR3 is TGTGCCAGCAGTTTAAACCCCTCCTACGAGCAGTACTTC.

The rearrangement joins TRBV27 to TRBJ2-3; D possibly corresponds to TRBD2 (6 bases). V was clipped by 5 bases and J by 4 bases, with 13 bases between them. Germline V gene lookup returns CDR1 MNHEY and CDR2 SMNVEV (reference sequence). The CDR3 is 14 residues long. CDR3 protein: CASSPALAPDTQYF. The CDR3 nucleotides read TGTGCCAGCAGTCCGGCACTAGCCCCAGATACGCAGTATTTT.

V gene TRBV5-4 combines with J gene TRBJ2-3, with TRBD1 as a possible D gene (5 bases). V gave up 4 bases and J gave up 0 bases, with 15 bases separating them. Per germline, CDR1 SGHNT and CDR2 YYREEE (reference sequence). The CDR3 is 16 residues long. The CDR3 reads CASSPGNYSSTDTQYF. The CDR3 DNA is TGTGCCAGCAGCCCAGGGAACTACTCTAGCACAGATACGCAGTATTTT.

The V gene is TRBV13, the J gene TRBJ2-7, with 7 bases lining up with TRBD1. CDR3 length equals 16 residues. Germline V gene lookup returns CDR1 PRHDT and CDR2 FYEKMQ (reference sequence). The trim removed 2 bases at V and 7 bases at J, leaving 14 bases unmatched. CDR3 in amino acids: CASSLSSPGTVREQYF. CDR3 nucleotides: TGTGCCAGCAGCTTATCCTCTCCTGGGACAGTAAGGGAGCAGTACTTC.

This chain uses TRBV4-1 with TRBJ1-2; 8 bases match TRBD1. Germline CDR1 is MGHRA and CDR2 is YSYEKL. The ends lost 5 bases at V and 4 bases at J; junction bases unmatched: 9. This CDR3 comprises 15 residues. CDR3 in DNA: TGCGCCAGCAGCTCCCCAGACAGGGGCCTCTATGGCTACACCTTC. Translated: CASSSPDRGLYGYTF.

The chain employs TRBV4-3 and TRBJ2-1; D call uncertain. The V and J ends lost 1 base and 9 bases respectively, with 10 bases between them. This CDR3 contains 13 residues. Germline loops: CDR1 LGHNA, CDR2 YSLEER. The CDR3 DNA sequence: TGCGCCAGCAGCCAAGCTTTGGCGGCTGAGCAGTTCTTC. Translating it yields CASSQALAAEQFF.

This chain connects TRBV27 to TRBJ1-2; D perhaps matches TRBD1 (6 bases). Trimming pared 3 bases from V and 4 bases from J, leaving 9 bases between. The CDR3 runs 13 residues. Germline CDR1 reads MNHEY; CDR2 reads SMNVEV (reference sequence). The CDR3 DNA follows: TGTGCCAGCAGTTTTGAGGGGGGCTATGGCTACACCTTC. Residues: CASSFEGGYGYTF.

This chain connects TRBV5-8 to TRBJ2-1; 9 nucleotides line up with TRBD2. The CDR3 is 16 residues long. J was trimmed by 7 bases and V by 0 bases; bases with no gene match: 8. Per the germline V gene, CDR1 is SGHTS and CDR2 is YDEGEE. The CDR3 coding sequence is TGTGCCAGCAGCTTGGCGGGCAGCGGGGGGAGGAATGAGCAGTTCTTC. As protein: CASSLAGSGGRNEQFF.

The rearrangement joins TRBV4-2 to TRBJ1-5; D may be TRBD1 (5 bases). Per the germline V gene, CDR1 is LGHNA and CDR2 is YNFKEQ. Deletions cut 0 bases from V and 6 bases from J, with 9 bases between. This CDR3 has 14 residues. CDR3 coding DNA: TGTGCCAGCAGCCAAGATGGGGGTGGTCAGCCCCAGCATTTT. This codes for CASSQDGGGQPQHF.

The rearrangement uses TRBV4-3 and TRBJ2-7; 13 bases agree with TRBD2. The CDR3 consists of 15 residues. Germline V lookup: CDR1 LGHNA, CDR2 YSLEER. Germline trimming cut 5 bases from V and 5 bases from J; bases unmatched to any gene: 6. The CDR3 loop reads CASSATSGRADEQYF. In DNA form, the CDR3 reads TGCGCCAGCAGCGCTACTAGCGGGAGGGCCGACGAGCAGTACTTC.

V and J are TRBV4-3 and TRBJ1-1; D is uncertain. Germline CDR1 and CDR2: LGHNA and YSLEER. The CDR3 loop spans 14 amino acids. V was pared by 0 bases and J by 1 base, with 6 bases between. CDR3: CASSQESKNTEAFF. The DNA of the CDR3 is TGCGCCAGCAGCCAAGAAAGTAAGAACACTGAAGCTTTCTTT.

This chain uses TRBV28 with TRBJ2-5; D is uncertain. The CDR3 loop spans 15 amino acids. V shed 1 base and J shed 5 bases, with 14 bases lying between them. Germline V gene sequence: CDR1 MDHEN, CDR2 SYDVKM. The CDR3 sequence is CASSLSSGLIETQYF. DNA for the CDR3: TGTGCCAGCAGTTTATCTTCCGGGTTGATTGAGACCCAGTACTTC.

The V call is TRBV4-1, the J call TRBJ1-5; D may be TRBD1 (5 bases). Deletions cut 0 bases from V and 5 bases from J, with 11 bases between. Per the germline V gene, CDR1 is MGHRA and CDR2 is YSYEKL. This CDR3 is built from 15 residues. CDR3 nucleotide sequence: TGCGCCAGCAGCCAAGATCCGGGGCCCGATCAGCCCCAGCATTTT. Translated, it gives CASSQDPGPDQPQHF.

V gene TRBV12-5 combines with J gene TRBJ1-5, with D uncertain. This CDR3 has 11 residues. Trimming removed 5 bases from V and 5 bases from J, with 4 bases in between. CDR1 and CDR2 from the germline V gene are LGHNT and FRNRAP. The CDR3 is CASGRDQPQHF. The CDR3 nucleotides read TGTGCTAGTGGTAGGGATCAGCCCCAGCATTTT.

The chain links TRBV7-3 to TRBJ1-4; 8 bases fit TRBD1. Germline loops: CDR1 SGHTA, CDR2 FQGTGA. The CDR3 has 14 residues. The J segment lost 4 bases and the V segment lost 3 bases, leaving 1 base of the junction unmatched. The CDR3 DNA reads TGTGCCAGCAGCTTTACAGGGGGTAATGAAAAACTGTTTTTT. Amino acids: CASSFTGGNEKLFF. The full variable domain, with the rest looked up from reference TRBV7-3 and TRBJ1-4, is GAGVSQTPSNKVTEKGKYVELRCDPISGHTALYWYRQSLGQGPEFLIYFQGTGAADDSGLPNDRFFAVRPEGSVSTLKIQRTERGDSAVYLCASSFTGGNEKLFFGSGTQLSVL.

This clone was detected a few times. This chain uses TRBV6-6 with TRBJ2-1; no clear D gene. Looked up from germline, CDR1 is MNHNY and CDR2 is SVGAGI (reference sequence). This CDR3 spans 12 amino acids. V was trimmed by 0 bases and J by 12 bases, leaving 9 bases between them. CDR3 coding DNA: TGTGCCAGCAGTTACTCGATTAGAGGGCAGTTCTTC. Its protein is CASSYSIRGQFF.

The rearrangement links TRBV9 to TRBJ1-1, with a weak D call TRBD1 (6 bases). The germline V gene encodes CDR1 SGDLS and CDR2 YYNGEE. The V and J ends lost 1 base and 1 base respectively, with 11 bases between them. CDR3 size: 15 residues. The CDR3 DNA reads TGTGCCAGCAGCGTATGGGGGGGCAGGAACACTGAAGCTTTCTTT. This translates into CASSVWGGRNTEAFF.

The chain is built from TRBV7-3 and TRBJ2-2; D not resolved. Germline V gene sequence: CDR1 SGHTA, CDR2 FQGTGA. There are 13 residues in the CDR3. V was clipped by 0 bases and J by 7 bases, with 6 bases between them. For the CDR3, the DNA is TGTGCCAGCAGCTTAACAGGGTACGGGGAGCTGTTTTTT. Amino acids: CASSLTGYGELFF.

The rearrangement links TRBV7-9 to TRBJ2-7; TRBD1 agrees at 8 bases. The length of the CDR3 is 13 residues. V shed 5 bases and J 5 bases; nucleotides not matched to a gene: 5. From germline, CDR1 is SEHNR and CDR2 FQNEAQ (reference sequence). CDR3 protein: CASSNQGADEQYF. The CDR3 DNA reads TGTGCCAGCAGCAACCAGGGGGCGGACGAGCAGTACTTC.